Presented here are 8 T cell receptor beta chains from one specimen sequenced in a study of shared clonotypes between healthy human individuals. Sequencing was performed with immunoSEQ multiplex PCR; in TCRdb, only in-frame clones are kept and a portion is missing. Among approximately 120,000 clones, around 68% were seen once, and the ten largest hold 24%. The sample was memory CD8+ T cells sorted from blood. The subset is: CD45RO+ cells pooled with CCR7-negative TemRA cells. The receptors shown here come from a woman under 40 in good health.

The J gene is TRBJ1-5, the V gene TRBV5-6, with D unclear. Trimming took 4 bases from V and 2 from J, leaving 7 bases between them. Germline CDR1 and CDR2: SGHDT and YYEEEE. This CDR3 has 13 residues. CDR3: CASSRGGNQPQHF. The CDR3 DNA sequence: TGTGCCAGCAGCCGGGGAGGCAATCAGCCCCAGCATTTT. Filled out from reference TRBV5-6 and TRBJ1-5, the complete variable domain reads DAGVTQSPTHLIKTRGQQVTLRCSPKSGHDTVSWYQQALGQGPQFIFQYYEEEERQRGNFPDRFSGHQFPNYSSELNVNALLLGDSALYLCASSRGGNQPQHFGDGTRLSIL.

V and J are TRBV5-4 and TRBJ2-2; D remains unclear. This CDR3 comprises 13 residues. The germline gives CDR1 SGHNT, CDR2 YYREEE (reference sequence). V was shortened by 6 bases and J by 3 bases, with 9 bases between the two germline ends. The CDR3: CASTEPYTGELFF. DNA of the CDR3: TGTGCCAGCACCGAACCTTACACCGGGGAGCTGTTTTTT.

CDR3 region: CAWSLGNNQPQHF. DNA for the CDR3: TGTGCCTGGAGTCTGGGAAACAATCAGCCCCAGCATTTT. The rearrangement joins TRBV30 to TRBJ1-5; D is undetermined. The V gene lost 2 bases and the J gene lost 3 bases, with 8 bases spanning the gap. Per the germline V gene, CDR1 is GTSNPN and CDR2 is SVGIG (reference sequence). The CDR3 length is 13 residues.

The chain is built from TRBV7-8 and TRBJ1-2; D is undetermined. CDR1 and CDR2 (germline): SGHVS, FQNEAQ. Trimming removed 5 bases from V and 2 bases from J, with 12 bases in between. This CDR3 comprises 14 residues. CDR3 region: CASSPPTENYGYTF. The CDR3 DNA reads TGTGCCAGCAGCCCACCCACAGAAAACTATGGCTACACCTTC.

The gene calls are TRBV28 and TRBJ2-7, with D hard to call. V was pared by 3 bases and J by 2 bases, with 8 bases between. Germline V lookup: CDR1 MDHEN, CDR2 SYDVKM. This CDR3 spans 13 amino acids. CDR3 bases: TGTGCCAGCAGTTTGGCTGCCCCCTACGAGCAGTACTTC. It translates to CASSLAAPYEQYF.

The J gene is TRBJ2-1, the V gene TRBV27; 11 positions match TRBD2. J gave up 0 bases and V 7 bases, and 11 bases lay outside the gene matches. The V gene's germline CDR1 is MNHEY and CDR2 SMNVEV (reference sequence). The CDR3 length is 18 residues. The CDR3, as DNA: TGTGCCAGCATTAAAACTAGCGGGGGCCCCAGCTCCTACAATGAGCAGTTCTTC. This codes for CASIKTSGGPSSYNEQFF.

The CDR3 bases are TGTGCCAGCAGTCTAGACAGGAGATACCAAGAGACCCAGTACTTC. Protein product: CASSLDRRYQETQYF. J is TRBJ2-5 and V is TRBV6-5; a weak D match, TRBD1 (6 bases). The CDR3 runs 15 residues. V gave up 5 bases and J gave up 0 bases, with 13 bases separating them. In germline, CDR1 is MNHEY, CDR2 SVGAGI.

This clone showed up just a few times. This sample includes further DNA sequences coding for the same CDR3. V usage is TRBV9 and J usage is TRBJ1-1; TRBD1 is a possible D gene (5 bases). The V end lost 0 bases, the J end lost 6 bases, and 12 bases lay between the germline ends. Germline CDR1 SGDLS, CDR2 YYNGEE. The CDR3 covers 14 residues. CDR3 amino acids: CASSVAWGSSEAFF. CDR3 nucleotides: TGTGCCAGCAGCGTAGCCTGGGGGAGTTCTGAAGCTTTCTTT.